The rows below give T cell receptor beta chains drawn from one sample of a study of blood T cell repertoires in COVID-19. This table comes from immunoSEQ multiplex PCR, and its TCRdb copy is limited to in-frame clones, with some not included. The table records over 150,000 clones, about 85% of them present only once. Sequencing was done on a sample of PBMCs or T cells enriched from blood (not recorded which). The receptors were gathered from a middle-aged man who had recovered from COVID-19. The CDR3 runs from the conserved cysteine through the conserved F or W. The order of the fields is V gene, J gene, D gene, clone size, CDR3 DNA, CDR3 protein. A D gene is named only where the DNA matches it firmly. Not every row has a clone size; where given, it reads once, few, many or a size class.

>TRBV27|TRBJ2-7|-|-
TGTGCCAGCAGTTTGGCAGGAACATCCTACGAGCAGTACTTC
CASSLAGTSYEQYF
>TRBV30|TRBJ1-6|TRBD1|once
TGTGCCTGGAGTTACCCGACAGGGAAGGGCTCACCCCTCCACTTT
CAWSYPTGKGSPLHF
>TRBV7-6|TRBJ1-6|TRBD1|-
TGTGCCAGCAGCTTTTCCTCACAGGGGTGGAATTCACCCCTCCACTTT
CASSFSSQGWNSPLHF
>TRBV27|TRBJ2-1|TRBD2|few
TGTGCCAGCAGTTTATTTCGCAGGGAACGGACTAGCGGGAGGGACAATGAGCAGTTCTTC
CASSLFRRERTSGRDNEQFF
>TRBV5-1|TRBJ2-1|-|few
TGCGCCAGCAGCTTGAGGCTGGGACAACCTATTAATGAGCAGTTCTTC
CASSLRLGQPINEQFF
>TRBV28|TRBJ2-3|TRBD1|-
TGTGCCAGCAGTCCCGCCGGGACAGGGGGCAACACAGATACGCAGTATTTT
CASSPAGTGGNTDTQYF
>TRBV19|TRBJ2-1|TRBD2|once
TGTGCCAGTGCCGATGGCGGGAGGTATGGTGAGCAGTTCTTC
CASADGGRYGEQFF
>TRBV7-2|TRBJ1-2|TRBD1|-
TGTGCCAGCAGCACCGACAGGGCAGGGGCTCGGGGCTACACCTTC
CASSTDRAGARGYTF
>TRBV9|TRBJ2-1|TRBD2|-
TGTGCCAGCAGCGTAGGGCTAGCGGGAGCCAATGAGCAGTTCTTC
CASSVGLAGANEQFF
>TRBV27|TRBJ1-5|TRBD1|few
TGTGCCAGCAGGGACAGGTCACTCGGCAATCAGCCCCAGCATTTT
CASRDRSLGNQPQHF
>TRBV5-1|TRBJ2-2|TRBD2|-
TGCGCCAGCACCCAAGCGGGGGGGAGCACCGGGGAGCTGTTTTTT
CASTQAGGSTGELFF
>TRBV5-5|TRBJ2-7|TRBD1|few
TGTGCCAGCAGCTTGGAAGGGGGCGGGTACGAGCAGTACTTC
CASSLEGGGYEQYF
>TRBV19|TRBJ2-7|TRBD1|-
TGTGCCAGTAGTATAAAGTCCGGACAGGGTTACGAGCAGTACTTC
CASSIKSGQGYEQYF
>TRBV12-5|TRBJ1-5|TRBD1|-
TGTGCTAGTGGTTTGGAAGACAGGGGTAATCAGCCCCAGCATTTT
CASGLEDRGNQPQHF
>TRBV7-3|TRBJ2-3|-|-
TGTGCCAGCAGCTTGGGAGAAGCGGCTACGCAGTATTTT
CASSLGEAATQYF
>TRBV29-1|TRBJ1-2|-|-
TGCAGCGTTGACAGGGCCTTTCCCTATGGCTACACCTTC
CSVDRAFPYGYTF
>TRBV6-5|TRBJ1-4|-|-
TGTGCCAGCGGCCGCTTCCGAAATGAAAAACTGTTTTTT
CASGRFRNEKLFF
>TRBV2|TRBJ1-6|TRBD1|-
TGTGCCAGCATTAGAGGACAGGCAGGAGTTTTCACCAATTCACCCCTCCACTTT
CASIRGQAGVFTNSPLHF
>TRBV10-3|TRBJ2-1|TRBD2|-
TGTGCCATCACCCACGGCGCTAGCGGGAGTGGAGAGCAGTTCTTC
CAITHGASGSGEQFF
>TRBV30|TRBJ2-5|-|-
TGTGCCTGGAGTGTAGGGAGAGGAGGGGTCAGGGAGACCCAGTACTTC
CAWSVGRGGVRETQYF
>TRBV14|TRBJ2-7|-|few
TGTGCCAGCAGCCATACAACCAAGCAGTACTTC
CASSHTTKQYF
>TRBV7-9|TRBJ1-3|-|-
TGTGCCAGCAGCCGTGCTGGAAACACCATATATTTT
CASSRAGNTIYF
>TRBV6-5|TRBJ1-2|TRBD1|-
TGTGCCAGCAGTTACTCTAGACAGGGGGTATGGGGCTACACCTTC
CASSYSRQGVWGYTF